Listed below are T cell receptor beta chains from one sample, sequenced in a study of blood T cells in healthy people across ages. TCRdb analysed the 5' RACE reads with MiXCR anew, one entry per CDR3 protein. The table lists about 1,500,000 distinct CDR3 sequences, about 43% of them singletons. Source material: blood. These receptors were collected from a woman between 18 and 29 years old in good health. Both conserved end residues are part of each CDR3. The order of the fields is J gene, V gene, D gene, clone size, CDR3 DNA, CDR3 protein. A D gene is named only where the DNA matches it firmly. Where a row states a size, it is once, few, many or the class of an expanded clone; other rows omit it.

TRBJ2-2 | TRBV5-1 | TRBD2 | NA | TGCGCCAGCAGCTTTACGGCCCGTGAGGAGAGCGGGAGGACGACCGGGGAGCTGTTTTTT | CASSFTAREESGRTTGELFF
TRBJ1-2 | TRBV2 | NA | few | TGTGCCAGAGCCCGGGTGGATGGCTACACCTTC | CARARVDGYTF
TRBJ1-2 | TRBV7-9 | NA | NA | TGTGCCAGCAGCTTAGATGATACGAGAGGCTACACCTTC | CASSLDDTRGYTF
TRBJ2-5 | TRBV7-7 | TRBD2 | NA | TGTGTCAGCAGTATAGGTGCGAGCGGGAACCAAGAGACCCAGTACTTC | CVSSIGASGNQETQYF
TRBJ2-5 | TRBV20-1 | NA | NA | TGCAGTGCTCGGGCCCCGGGGTTGCGTAATGAGCAGTACTTC | CSARAPGLRNEQYF
TRBJ2-1 | TRBV10-3 | TRBD2 | NA | TGTGCCATCAGGGGAAGTGGAGCGGGAGTTTATAATGAGCAGTTCTTC | CAIRGSGAGVYNEQFF
TRBJ2-1 | TRBV20-1 | TRBD2 | few | TGCAGTGCTAGAGCGGGAGGGCCTGGGTATGAGCAGTTCTTC | CSARAGGPGYEQFF
TRBJ2-2 | TRBV25-1 | TRBD2 | NA | TGTGCCAGCAGTGTTACTAGCGGAGCCGGGGAGCTGTTTTTT | CASSVTSGAGELFF
TRBJ2-1 | TRBV5-1 | TRBD2 | NA | TGCGCCAGCAGCTTGGTTTTGGCTAGCGGGAGAATGAATGAGCAGTTCTTC | CASSLVLASGRMNEQFF
TRBJ2-1 | TRBV20-1 | TRBD2 | few | TGCAGTGCTAGAGATCGGAAGCGGGAGCCCCATGAGCAGTTCTTC | CSARDRKREPHEQFF
TRBJ2-3 | TRBV7-2 | TRBD2 | few | TGTGCCAGCATGCCTATGGCGGGAGGGCCCGCAGATACGCAGTATTTT | CASMPMAGGPADTQYF
TRBJ2-7 | TRBV5-1 | NA | NA | TGCGCCAGCAGCTACCTAGCGGGACAGGGTCACAATGAGCAGTACTTC | CASSYLAGQGHNEQYF
TRBJ2-7 | TRBV7-6 | TRBD1 | once | TGTGCCAGCAGCTTAGCGCTTGGGACAGGGGGACTCTACGAGCAGTACTTC | CASSLALGTGGLYEQYF
TRBJ2-7 | TRBV7-9 | NA | few | TGTGCCAGCAGCTCGGAGATGTCACCGCTAGCGAGGGCCTACGAGCAGTACTTC | CASSSEMSPLARAYEQYF
TRBJ1-5 | TRBV25-1 | NA | few | TGTGCCAGCAGTGACTGGGGTACAGGAGACCAGCCCCAGCATTTT | CASSDWGTGDQPQHF
TRBJ1-5 | TRBV2 | TRBD1 | NA | TGTGCCAGCAGTGATCAAACAGGGGGCGGGTATCAGCCCCAGCATTTT | CASSDQTGGGYQPQHF
TRBJ2-7 | TRBV12-3/TRBV12-4 | NA | few | TGTGCCAGCAGTTTAAATGCCCACGAGCAGTACTTC | CASSLNAHEQYF
TRBJ1-5 | TRBV28 | NA | NA | TGTGCCACAGCGGCAGATAGCAATCAGCCCCAGCATTTT | CATAADSNQPQHF
TRBJ1-1 | TRBV29-1 | NA | few | TGCAGCGTTGATAGGCGTTTGAGCACTGAAGCTTTCTTT | CSVDRRLSTEAFF
TRBJ2-4 | TRBV4-1 | TRBD2 | once | TGCGCCAGCAGCCACGTAGCGGGGGATAAGGGTGAGCAGTACTTC | CASSHVAGDKGEQYF
TRBJ2-1 | TRBV18 | NA | NA | TGTGTCAGCTCCCCCACCTTAGGCCATGAGCAGTTCTTC | CVSSPTLGHEQFF
TRBJ2-7 | TRBV7-2 | NA | NA | TGTGCCAGCAGCTTATGGGGAAGTGGGAACTCCTACGAGCAGTACTTC | CASSLWGSGNSYEQYF
TRBJ2-3 | TRBV11-2 | NA | NA | TGTGCCAGCAGCTTATTGACTAGTCCAGGAGATACGCAGTATTTT | CASSLLTSPGDTQYF
TRBJ1-1 | TRBV6-5 | TRBD1 | few | TGTGCCAGCAGTTATACGCAGGGGGTAACTTTCTTT | CASSYTQGVTFF
TRBJ2-7 | TRBV6-2/TRBV6-3 | TRBD2 | NA | TGTGCCAGCAGTTACTCAGGACTAGCGGGGGATAGCTCCTACGAGCAGTACTTC | CASSYSGLAGDSSYEQYF
TRBJ2-3 | TRBV5-1 | NA | few | TGCGCCAGCAGCTTGTGGGGCAGTTCGGGGGATACGCAGTATTTT | CASSLWGSSGDTQYF
TRBJ2-5 | TRBV20-1 | NA | NA | TGCAGTGCTAGAGATGACCGTAGAGGGGGGGAGACCCAGTACTTC | CSARDDRRGGETQYF
TRBJ2-1 | TRBV7-2 | NA | few | TGTGCCAGCAGCTTAGGTCGGATCTCCTACAATGAGCAGTTCTTC | CASSLGRISYNEQFF
TRBJ2-3 | TRBV7-6 | TRBD2 | NA | TGTGCCAGCAGCTTGACTAGCGGACCATACCTAGGGACAGATACGCAGTATTTT | CASSLTSGPYLGTDTQYF
TRBJ2-3 | TRBV6-2/TRBV6-3 | TRBD2 | NA | TGTGCCAGCAGTACCGATTATGGGACTAGCGGGATTGTGCATACGCAGTATTTT | CASSTDYGTSGIVHTQYF
TRBJ1-4 | TRBV27 | NA | few | TGTGCCAGCAGCCCACGCGAGTCTAATGAAAAACTGTTTTTT | CASSPRESNEKLFF
TRBJ1-1 | TRBV9 | NA | NA | TGTGCCAGCAGCTCTCACCCTTCGGAACCCGGCATGAACACTGAAGCTTTCTTT | CASSSHPSEPGMNTEAFF
TRBJ2-5 | TRBV7-9 | NA | few | TGTGCCAGCAGCTTGGCCCCGGGACTCCAAGAGACCCAGTACTTC | CASSLAPGLQETQYF
TRBJ2-7 | TRBV2 | TRBD2 | NA | TGTGCCAGCAGCACGACTAGCACCCTTCTCGAGCAGTACTTC | CASSTTSTLLEQYF
TRBJ1-3 | TRBV25-1 | TRBD1 | few | TGTGCCAGCAGTCGGGACAGTCCTGGAAACACCATATATTTT | CASSRDSPGNTIYF
TRBJ2-2 | TRBV21-1 | NA | NA | TGTGCCAGCAGCAAAGGGGGTAGCGGGAGGCAGGACACCGGGGAGCTGTTTTTT | CASSKGGSGRQDTGELFF
TRBJ1-6 | TRBV12-3/TRBV12-4 | TRBD1 | many | TGTGCCAGCAGCAAACAAAATCACGGGACAGGCAATTCACCCCTCCACTTT | CASSKQNHGTGNSPLHF
TRBJ1-1 | TRBV10-3 | NA | few | TGTGCCATCAACAGCGGGGAGACCACTGAAGCTTTCTTT | CAINSGETTEAFF
TRBJ2-3 | TRBV12-3/TRBV12-4 | TRBD2 | NA | TGTGCCAGCAGTTCTTGGACTAGCGGGGTAGGGAATACGCAGTATTTT | CASSSWTSGVGNTQYF
TRBJ2-2 | TRBV10-3 | NA | NA | TGTGCCATCAGTTTTGGACCGGCAAAAGACACCGGGGAGCTGTTTTTT | CAISFGPAKDTGELFF
TRBJ2-5 | TRBV5-1 | NA | NA | TGCGCCAGCACCCTGGAGGTCGGGGGAGCCTACAATGAGCAGTACTTC | CASTLEVGGAYNEQYF
TRBJ2-1 | TRBV20-1 | TRBD2 | few | TGCAGTGCTAGAGATCGAGCGGGGGTCCCTAATGAGCAGTTCTTC | CSARDRAGVPNEQFF
TRBJ2-1 | TRBV12-3/TRBV12-4 | TRBD2 | few | TGTGCCAGCAGTACCTCGGGGGGGGGTAATGAGCAGTTCTTC | CASSTSGGGNEQFF
TRBJ1-3 | TRBV5-1 | NA | NA | TGCGCCAGCAGCTTGGCCCCCCGACAGAGTTCTGGAAACACCATATATTTT | CASSLAPRQSSGNTIYF
TRBJ2-1 | TRBV20-1 | NA | NA | TGCAGTGCTAGAGATCGGGATTCGACGGGCTATGAGCAGTTCTTC | CSARDRDSTGYEQFF
TRBJ2-2 | TRBV4-2 | TRBD2 | NA | TGTGCCAGCAGCCAAGGGGGTGGCGGGAGTATCACCGGGGAGCTGTTTTTT | CASSQGGGGSITGELFF
TRBJ1-2 | TRBV2 | TRBD1 | NA | TGTGCCAGCAGTGATTCCGGGACAGGGGATGGCTACACCTTC | CASSDSGTGDGYTF
TRBJ1-4 | TRBV3-1 | TRBD1 | NA | TGTGCCAGCAGCAACCGAGGACAGGGGGGGGAAAAACTGTTTTTT | CASSNRGQGGEKLFF
TRBJ2-2 | TRBV2 | NA | NA | TGTGCCAGCAGTGTAAGCGCAACCGGGGAGCTGTTTTTT | CASSVSATGELFF
TRBJ2-7 | TRBV20-1 | NA | NA | TGCAGTGCTAGAGATGGGGGGAAGGCAAGTCGCCTGAGCCGGCAGTACTTC | CSARDGGKASRLSRQYF
TRBJ2-3 | TRBV9 | NA | NA | TGTGCCAGCAGCCAGGCGGGGTTAACTAGCACAGATACGCAGTATTTT | CASSQAGLTSTDTQYF
TRBJ1-2 | TRBV5-5 | TRBD1 | NA | TGTGCCAGCAGCTTGGCCCCTTGGACAGGGGGGAACTATGGCTACACCTTC | CASSLAPWTGGNYGYTF
TRBJ1-4 | TRBV20-1 | TRBD1 | NA | TGCAGTGCCTTCCCGGGACAGGGTGACTGGACTAATGAAAAACTGTTTTTT | CSAFPGQGDWTNEKLFF
TRBJ2-1 | TRBV6-1 | NA | NA | TGTGCCAGCAGTGATTCTAAAATGAGGGGAGGCGAGCAGTTCTTC | CASSDSKMRGGEQFF
TRBJ1-4 | TRBV9 | NA | NA | TGTGCTAGCAGCGCGGGACGGTGGAATGAAAAACTGTTTTTT | CASSAGRWNEKLFF
TRBJ1-4 | TRBV10-3 | NA | NA | TGTGCCATCAGCGCAGGATCGACTAATGAAAAACTGTTTTTT | CAISAGSTNEKLFF
TRBJ2-7 | TRBV10-2 | TRBD2 | NA | TGCGCCAGCAGTGAAGCGGGAGGAGGCGAGCAGTACTTC | CASSEAGGGEQYF
TRBJ2-7 | TRBV5-1 | TRBD1 | NA | TGCGCCAGCAGCAAGAAGACAGGGGGGGGTAGCGAGCAGTACTTC | CASSKKTGGGSEQYF
TRBJ1-2 | TRBV20-1 | TRBD1 | NA | TGCAGTGCCCAAATTGGACAGGGAAATGGCTACACCTTC | CSAQIGQGNGYTF